The next 10 T cell receptor beta chains were all read from a single sample in a study of cytomegalovirus exposure and HLA in healthy donors. The PCR used 60 Vbeta and 13 Jbeta primers. TCRdb's copy holds only in-frame clones and misses some; the assay was immunoSEQ multiplex PCR. The data hold around 190,000 clones, with around 80% observed a single time. What was sequenced was PBMCs. Every receptor here comes from a middle-aged woman in good health and CMV-seronegative.

The V and J genes are TRBV7-2 and TRBJ1-2; D is perhaps TRBD1 (5 bases). The ends were cut back, 2 bases at V and 6 bases at J, with 19 bases in the middle. The CDR3 is made up of 16 amino acids. Germline V gene data show CDR1 as SGHTA and CDR2 as FQGNSA. The CDR3 is CASSLSYSGFWDGYTF. CDR3 nucleotides: TGTGCCAGCAGCTTATCATACTCAGGGTTTTGGGATGGCTACACCTTC.

The CDR3 DNA sequence: TGTGCCAGCAGCCCAGCGGCGGGAGGGACAGATACGCAGTATTTT. Residues: CASSPAAGGTDTQYF. The rearrangement links TRBV11-2 to TRBJ2-3; 9 nucleotides align to TRBD2. J gave up 3 bases and V 5 bases, and 6 bases lay outside the gene matches. Germline V lookup: CDR1 SGHAT, CDR2 FQNNGV. The CDR3 length is 15 residues. Full variable domain (missing parts from reference TRBV11-2 and TRBJ2-3): EAGVAQSPRYKIIEKRQSVAFWCNPISGHATLYWYQQILGQGPKLLIQFQNNGVVDDSQLPKDRFSAERLKGVDSTLKIQPAKLEDSAVYLCASSPAAGGTDTQYFGPGTRLTVL.

This chain joins TRBV6-5 and TRBJ1-4, with 7 bases identical to TRBD1. Looked up from germline, CDR1 is MNHEY and CDR2 is SVGAGI. The V and J ends lost 6 bases and 5 bases, in that order; junction bases with no gene match: 6. The CDR3 length is 14 residues. The CDR3 sequence: CASREDRKNEKLFF. Here the CDR3 DNA reads TGTGCCAGCAGGGAGGACAGGAAAAATGAAAAACTGTTTTTT.

The V call is TRBV6-1, the J call TRBJ2-7; D remains ambiguous. Germline V gene lookup returns CDR1 MNHNS and CDR2 SASEGT. The germline V and J ends were trimmed by 2 bases and 7 bases, with 9 bases remaining between them. The CDR3 has 12 residues. Here the CDR3 reads CASSELGWEQYF. The CDR3 DNA reads as TGTGCCAGCAGTGAACTCGGGTGGGAGCAGTACTTC.

V usage is TRBV18 and J usage is TRBJ2-7, with 8 nucleotides matching TRBD1. The V gene end was trimmed by 3 bases and the J gene end by 7 bases; junction bases not matched to a gene: 8. CDR3 length equals 14 residues. The germline V gene encodes CDR1 KGHSH and CDR2 LQKENI. The CDR3 sequence is CASSPATGEREQYV. In DNA, the CDR3 is TGTGCCAGCTCACCGGCGACAGGGGAGAGGGAGCAGTACGTC.

This chain uses TRBV5-1 with TRBJ2-3, with TRBD1 as a possible D gene (5 bases). V was trimmed by 1 base and J by 6 bases, leaving 15 bases between them. CDR1 and CDR2 (germline): SGHRS, YFSETQ. The CDR3 covers 15 residues. The CDR3 DNA follows: TGCGCCAGCAGCTTGCAGGGTCTGTTAATGGATACGCAGTATTTT. Its protein product is CASSLQGLLMDTQYF.

The V call is TRBV7-2, the J call TRBJ2-1; D unresolved. The CDR3 runs 12 residues. V was cut by 5 bases and J by 3 bases, with 5 bases left in between. In germline, CDR1 is SGHTA, CDR2 FQGNSA. The CDR3, as DNA: TGTGCCAGCAGCCTAAACTACAATGAGCAGTTCTTC. This sequence encodes CASSLNYNEQFF.

The chain has TRBV5-1 and TRBJ1-5; D is unresolved. Per the germline V gene, CDR1 is SGHRS and CDR2 is YFSETQ. The V gene lost 5 bases and the J gene lost 7 bases, with 16 bases spanning the gap. This CDR3 spans 14 amino acids. The CDR3 reads CASRGEGEQQPQHF. CDR3 bases: TGCGCCAGCAGGGGAGAAGGTGAGCAACAGCCCCAGCATTTT.

The chain combines TRBV27 with TRBJ2-5; the match to TRBD1 covers 8 bases. The J call may be mistaken, given a closer DNA end match to TRBJ2-7. This CDR3 has 14 amino acids. The V gene's germline CDR1 is MNHEY and CDR2 SMNVEV (reference sequence). The CDR3 DNA reads as TGTGCCAGCAGTTCGACAGGGGTTAGGTACGAGCAGTACTTC. Amino acid sequence: CASSSTGVRYEQYF.

The chain joins TRBV9 to TRBJ2-2, with a tentative D call TRBD2 (6 bases). V dropped 5 bases and J dropped 0 bases, with 8 bases sitting between them. Germline CDR1 SGDLS, CDR2 YYNGEE. The CDR3 loop spans 14 amino acids. CDR3 region: CASRGLSNTGELFF. The DNA for the CDR3 is TGTGCCAGCAGAGGACTATCGAACACCGGGGAGCTGTTTTTT. Variable domain in full (rest from reference TRBV9 and TRBJ2-2): DSGVTQTPKHLITATGQRVTLRCSPRSGDLSVYWYQQSLDQGLQFLIQYYNGEERAKGNILERFSAQQFPDLHSELNLSSLELGDSALYFCASRGLSNTGELFFGEGSRLTVL.